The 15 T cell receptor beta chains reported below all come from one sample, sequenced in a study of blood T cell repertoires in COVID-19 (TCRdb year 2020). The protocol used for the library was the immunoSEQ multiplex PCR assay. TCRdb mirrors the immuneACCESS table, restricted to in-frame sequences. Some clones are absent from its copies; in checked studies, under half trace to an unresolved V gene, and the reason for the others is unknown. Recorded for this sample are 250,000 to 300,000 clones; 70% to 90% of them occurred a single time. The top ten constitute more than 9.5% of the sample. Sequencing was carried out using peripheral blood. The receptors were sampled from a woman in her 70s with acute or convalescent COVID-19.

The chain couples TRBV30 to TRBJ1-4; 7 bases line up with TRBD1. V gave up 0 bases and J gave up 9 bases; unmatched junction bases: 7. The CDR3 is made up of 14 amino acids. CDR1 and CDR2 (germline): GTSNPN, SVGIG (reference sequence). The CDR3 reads CAWSVGQARQKLFF. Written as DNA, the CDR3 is TGTGCCTGGAGTGTCGGACAGGCCAGGCAAAAACTGTTTTTT.

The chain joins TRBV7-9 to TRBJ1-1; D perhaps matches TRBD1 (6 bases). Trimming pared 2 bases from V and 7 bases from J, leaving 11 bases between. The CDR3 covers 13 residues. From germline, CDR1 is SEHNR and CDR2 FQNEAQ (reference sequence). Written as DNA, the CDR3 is TGTGCCAGCAGCTTACACCTCAGGGGTGAAGCTTTCTTT. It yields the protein CASSLHLRGEAFF.

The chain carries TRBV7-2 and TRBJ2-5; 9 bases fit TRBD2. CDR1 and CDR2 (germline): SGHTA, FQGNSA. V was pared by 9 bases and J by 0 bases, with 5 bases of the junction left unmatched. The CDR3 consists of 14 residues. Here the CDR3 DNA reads TGTGCCAGTTCACTAGCGGGCTACCAAGAGACCCAGTACTTC. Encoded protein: CASSLAGYQETQYF. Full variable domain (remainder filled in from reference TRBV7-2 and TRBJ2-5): GAGVSQSPSNKVTEKGKDVELRCDPISGHTALYWYRQSLGQGLEFLIYFQGNSAPDKSGLPSDRFSAERTGGSVSTLTIQRTQQEDSAVYLCASSLAGYQETQYFGPGTRLLVL.

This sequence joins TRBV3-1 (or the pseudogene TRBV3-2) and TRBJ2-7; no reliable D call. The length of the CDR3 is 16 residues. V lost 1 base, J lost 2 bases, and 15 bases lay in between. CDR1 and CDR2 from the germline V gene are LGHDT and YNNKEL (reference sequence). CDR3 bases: TGTGCCAGCAGCCAAGTGTACTCGCATGTCACCTACGAGCAGTACTTC. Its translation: CASSQVYSHVTYEQYF.

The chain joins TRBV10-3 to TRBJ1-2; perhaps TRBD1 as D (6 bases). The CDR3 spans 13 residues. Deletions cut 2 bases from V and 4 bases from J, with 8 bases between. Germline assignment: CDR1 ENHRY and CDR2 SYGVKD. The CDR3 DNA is TGTGCCATCAGTGAGACAGGGACCTATGGCTACACCTTC. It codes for CAISETGTYGYTF.

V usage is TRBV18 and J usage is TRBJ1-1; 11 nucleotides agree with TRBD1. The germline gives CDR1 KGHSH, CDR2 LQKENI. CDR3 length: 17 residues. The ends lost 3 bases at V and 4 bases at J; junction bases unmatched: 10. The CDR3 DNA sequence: TGTGCCAGCTCACCCCTCTCCCCCGGGACAGGGGGCACTGAAGCTTTCTTT. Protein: CASSPLSPGTGGTEAFF.

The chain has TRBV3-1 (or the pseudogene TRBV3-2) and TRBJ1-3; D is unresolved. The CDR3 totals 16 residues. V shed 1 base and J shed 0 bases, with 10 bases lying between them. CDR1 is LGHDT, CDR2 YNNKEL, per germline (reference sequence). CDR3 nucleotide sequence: TGTGCCAGCAGCCAAGTCTCCGGGAGCTCTGGAAACACCATATATTTT. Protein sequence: CASSQVSGSSGNTIYF.

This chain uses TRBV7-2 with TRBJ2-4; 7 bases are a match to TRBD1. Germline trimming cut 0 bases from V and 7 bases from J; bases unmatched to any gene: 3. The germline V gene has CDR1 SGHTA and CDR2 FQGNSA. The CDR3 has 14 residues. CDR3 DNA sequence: TGTGCCAGCAGCTTAGCTGAGGGGGCGAACATTCAGTACTTC. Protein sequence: CASSLAEGANIQYF.

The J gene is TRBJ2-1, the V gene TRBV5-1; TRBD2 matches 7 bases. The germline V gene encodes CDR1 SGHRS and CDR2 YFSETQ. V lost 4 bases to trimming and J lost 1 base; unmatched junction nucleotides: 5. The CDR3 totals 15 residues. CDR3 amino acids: CASSPTSSSYNEQFF. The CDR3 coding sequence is TGCGCCAGCAGCCCGACTAGCTCGTCCTACAATGAGCAGTTCTTC.

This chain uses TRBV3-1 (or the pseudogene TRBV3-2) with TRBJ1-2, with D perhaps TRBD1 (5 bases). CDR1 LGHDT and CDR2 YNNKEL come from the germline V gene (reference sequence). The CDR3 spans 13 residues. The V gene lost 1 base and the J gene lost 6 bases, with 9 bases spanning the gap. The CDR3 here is CASSQGGGDGYTF. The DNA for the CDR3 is TGTGCCAGCAGCCAAGGGGGAGGGGATGGCTACACCTTC.

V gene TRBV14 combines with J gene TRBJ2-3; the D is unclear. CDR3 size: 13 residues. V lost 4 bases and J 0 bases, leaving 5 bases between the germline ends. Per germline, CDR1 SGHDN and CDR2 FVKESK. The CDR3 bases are TGTGCCAGCAGCCCCCTTAGCACAGATACGCAGTATTTT. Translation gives CASSPLSTDTQYF. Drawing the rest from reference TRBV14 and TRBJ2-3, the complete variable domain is EAGVTQFPSHSVIEKGQTVTLRCDPISGHDNLYWYRRVMGKEIKFLLHFVKESKQDESGMPNNRFLAERTGGTYSTLKVQPAELEDSGVYFCASSPLSTDTQYFGPGTRLTVL.

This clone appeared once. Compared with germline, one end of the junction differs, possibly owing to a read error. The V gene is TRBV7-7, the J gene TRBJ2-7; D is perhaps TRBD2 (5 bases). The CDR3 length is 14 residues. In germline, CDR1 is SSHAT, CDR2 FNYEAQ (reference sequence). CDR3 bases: TGTGCTAGCAGTCTAGACTACTACGCCCACGAGCAGTACTTC. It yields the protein CASSLDYYAHEQYF.

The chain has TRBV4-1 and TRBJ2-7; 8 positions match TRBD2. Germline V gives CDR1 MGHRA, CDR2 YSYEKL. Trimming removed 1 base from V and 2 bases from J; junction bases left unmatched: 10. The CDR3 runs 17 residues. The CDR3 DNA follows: TGCGCCAGCAGCCAAGTCACCTCGCGGGGGGAAACCTACGAGCAGTACTTC. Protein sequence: CASSQVTSRGETYEQYF.

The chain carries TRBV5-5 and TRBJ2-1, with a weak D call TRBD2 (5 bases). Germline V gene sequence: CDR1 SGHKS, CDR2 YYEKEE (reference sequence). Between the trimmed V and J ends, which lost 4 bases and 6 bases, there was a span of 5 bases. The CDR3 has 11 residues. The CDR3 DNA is TGTGCCAGCAGCGCGGGCAATGAGCAGTTCTTC. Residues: CASSAGNEQFF.

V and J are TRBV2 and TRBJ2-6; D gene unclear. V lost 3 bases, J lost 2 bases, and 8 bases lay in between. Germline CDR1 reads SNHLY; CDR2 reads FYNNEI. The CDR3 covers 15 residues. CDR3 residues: CASSESTAGANVLTF. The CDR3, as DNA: TGTGCCAGCAGTGAGTCCACAGCTGGGGCCAACGTCCTGACTTTC.